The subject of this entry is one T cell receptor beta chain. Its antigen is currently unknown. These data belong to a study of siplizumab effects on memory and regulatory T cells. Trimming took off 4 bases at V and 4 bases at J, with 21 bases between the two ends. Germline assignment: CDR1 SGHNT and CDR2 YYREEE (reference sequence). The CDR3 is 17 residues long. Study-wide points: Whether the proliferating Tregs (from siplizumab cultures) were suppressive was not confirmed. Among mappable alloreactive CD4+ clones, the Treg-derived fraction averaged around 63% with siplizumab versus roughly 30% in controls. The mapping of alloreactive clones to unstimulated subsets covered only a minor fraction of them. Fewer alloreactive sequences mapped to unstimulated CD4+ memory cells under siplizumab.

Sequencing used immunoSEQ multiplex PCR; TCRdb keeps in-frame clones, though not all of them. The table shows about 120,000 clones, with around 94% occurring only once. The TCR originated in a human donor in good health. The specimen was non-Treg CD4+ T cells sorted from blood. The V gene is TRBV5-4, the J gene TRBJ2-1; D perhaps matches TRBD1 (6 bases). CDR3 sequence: CASSKGGNSIPYNEQFF. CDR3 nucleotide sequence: TGTGCCAGCAGCAAAGGGGGAAACTCGATTCCTTACAATGAGCAGTTCTTC.